This T cell receptor (beta chain) was captured in a study of T cells in Graves' hyperthyroidism and ophthalmopathy. Researchers took RNA transcripts and amplified the TCR beta CDR3 regions from them. Using the HTBI primer set, a first-round RT-PCR was run on the TCR CDR3. TCRdb fed the multiplex PCR reads into MiXCR, producing one record per CDR3 protein. This sample has over 200,000 distinct CDR3 sequences, with about 17% found just once. Each 10 ml fresh peripheral blood draw supplied the PBMCs. This CDR3 is 15 amino acids long. V was pared by 6 bases and J by 0 bases, with 14 bases between. Germline CDR1 LNHDA, CDR2 SQIVND (reference sequence). At least ten counts were recorded for this clonotype.

The sequenced material came from blood. The chain has TRBV19 and TRBJ1-1; D is possibly TRBD1 (5 bases). This sequence originates from a man aged 40-50 years with Graves' hyperthyroidism. CDR3 bases: TGTGCCAGTAGCTTGGGGGGAGCCATGAACACTGAAGCTTTCTTT. Its protein product is CASSLGGAMNTEAFF.